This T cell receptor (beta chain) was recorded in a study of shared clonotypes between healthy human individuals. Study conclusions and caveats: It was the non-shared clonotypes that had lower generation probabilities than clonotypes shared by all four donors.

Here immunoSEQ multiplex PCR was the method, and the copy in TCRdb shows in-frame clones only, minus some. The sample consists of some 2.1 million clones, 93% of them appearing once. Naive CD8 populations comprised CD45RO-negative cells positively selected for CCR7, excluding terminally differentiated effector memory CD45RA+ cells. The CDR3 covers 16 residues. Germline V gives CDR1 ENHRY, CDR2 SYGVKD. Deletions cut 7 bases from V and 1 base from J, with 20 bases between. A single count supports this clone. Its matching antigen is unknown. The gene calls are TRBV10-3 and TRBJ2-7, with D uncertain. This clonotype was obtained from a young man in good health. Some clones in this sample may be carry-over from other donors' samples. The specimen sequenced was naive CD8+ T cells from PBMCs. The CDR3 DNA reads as TGTGCCATCACCAACAGTGCGGTCGGACCTTCCTACGAGCAGTACTTC. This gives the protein CAITNSAVGPSYEQYF.